The 8 T cell receptor beta chains listed next were all sequenced from one sample in a study of T cell responses to AZD1222 COVID-19 vaccine. Method: immunoSEQ multiplex PCR; TCRdb's copy keeps in-frame clones and lacks some. Seen here are roughly 40,000 clones, 88% observed once, and the top ten hold approximately 25%. The source material was peripheral blood, sampled 28 days after the second AZD1222 dose. Source of these receptors: an adult who received the AZD1222 COVID-19 vaccine.

CDR3 in DNA: TGTGCCATCAAACCCGGACTAGCGGGAGGTGGAGAGACAGATACGCAGTATTTT. Translated: CAIKPGLAGGGETDTQYF. The rearrangement links TRBV10-3 to TRBJ2-3; 14 bases line up with TRBD2. V shed 7 bases and J 3 bases; nucleotides not matched to a gene: 12. Germline values: CDR1 ENHRY, CDR2 SYGVKD. CDR3 length: 18 amino acids.

The V and J genes are TRBV6-5 and TRBJ1-1; 7 positions match TRBD1. J lost 2 bases, V lost 6 bases, and 3 bases had no gene match. CDR3 length equals 13 residues. From germline, CDR1 is MNHEY and CDR2 SVGAGI. The CDR3 nucleotides read TGTGCCAGCAGCGGACAGGAAAACACTGAAGCTTTCTTT. This gives the protein CASSGQENTEAFF.

The genes are TRBV5-1 and TRBJ1-1; D perhaps matches TRBD1 (5 bases). This CDR3 is built from 15 residues. V was clipped by 4 bases and J by 6 bases, with 19 bases between them. Germline loops: CDR1 SGHRS, CDR2 YFSETQ. The CDR3 nucleotides are TGCGCCAGCAGCCGTTTAGGTCGGGGGGAGTCTGAAGCTTTCTTT. This sequence encodes CASSRLGRGESEAFF.

Here the CDR3 reads CATSREDPGTSSEAFF. CDR3 DNA sequence: TGTGCCACCAGCAGGGAAGATCCCGGGACGTCCAGTGAAGCTTTCTTT. The chain employs TRBV15 and TRBJ1-1, with D possibly being TRBD1 (5 bases). The CDR3 sequence is 16 residues long. Germline lookup yields CDR1 LNHNV and CDR2 YYDKDF (reference sequence). V was pared by 3 bases and J by 7 bases, with 21 bases between. The full variable domain, completed using reference TRBV15 and TRBJ1-1, is DAMVIQNPRYQVTQFGKPVTLSCSQTLNHNVMYWYQQKSSQAPKLLFHYYDKDFNNEADTPDNFQSRRPNTSFCFLDIRSPGLGDTAMYLCATSREDPGTSSEAFFGQGTRLTVV.

The CDR3 spells CASSRDGVSISPLHF. The CDR3 bases are TGTGCCAGCAGCCGGGACGGGGTATCCATTTCACCCCTCCACTTT. The V gene is TRBV3-1 (or the pseudogene TRBV3-2), the J gene TRBJ1-6; D may be TRBD1 (5 bases). Germline-derived CDR1 and CDR2 are LGHDT and YNNKEL (reference sequence). V was pared by 4 bases and J by 9 bases, with 16 bases between. The CDR3 covers 15 residues.

The chain is built from TRBV12-3 or TRBV12-4 and TRBJ1-1; D gene unclear. Trimming pared 1 base from V and 7 bases from J, leaving 10 bases between. The CDR3 is 13 residues long. CDR3 sequence (DNA): TGTGCCAGCAGTTTAGGAGGTTCGCTTGAAGCTTTCTTT. Encoded protein: CASSLGGSLEAFF.

The V gene is TRBV5-1, the J gene TRBJ1-5, with D unclear. V dropped 4 bases and J dropped 5 bases, with 10 bases sitting between them. Germline V gene lookup returns CDR1 SGHRS and CDR2 YFSETQ. This CDR3 contains 13 residues. Here the CDR3 reads CASSPDSDQPQHF. In DNA form, the CDR3 reads TGCGCCAGCAGCCCGGACTCGGATCAGCCCCAGCATTTT. The full variable domain, rest sourced from reference TRBV5-1 and TRBJ1-5, is KAGVTQTPRYLIKTRGQQVTLSCSPISGHRSVSWYQQTPGQGLQFLFEYFSETQRNKGNFPGRFSGRQFSNSRSEMNVSTLELGDSALYLCASSPDSDQPQHFGDGTRLSIL.

This sequence joins TRBV7-2 and TRBJ2-5, with a possible D match to TRBD2 (5 bases). The ends were cut back, 3 bases at V and 5 bases at J, with 13 bases in the middle. CDR3 length equals 14 residues. Looked up from germline, CDR1 is SGHTA and CDR2 is FQGNSA. In nucleotides, the CDR3 is TGTGCCAGCAGCTTGTCCTACGCTAGCGAGACCCAGTACTTC. As protein: CASSLSYASETQYF.